The 11 T cell receptor beta chains below come from one sample, sequenced in a study of blood T cell repertoires in COVID-19. Sequenced by immunoSEQ multiplex PCR; TCRdb stores in-frame clones only, minus some. Of roughly 230,000 clones in the sample, more than 65% were seen once. Sequenced: peripheral blood. These receptors all come from a woman of 80 years or more with acute or convalescent COVID-19.

This clone came up once. CDR3 protein: CASSLGQGSDQPQHF. In DNA, the CDR3 is TGTGCCAGCAGTTTAGGTCAGGGCAGCGATCAGCCCCAGCATTTT. The rearrangement links TRBV27 to TRBJ1-5, with a tentative D call TRBD1 (5 bases). V lost 2 bases and J 5 bases, leaving 13 bases between the germline ends. This CDR3 contains 15 residues. The V gene's germline CDR1 is MNHEY and CDR2 SMNVEV (reference sequence).

V usage is TRBV15 and J usage is TRBJ1-3, with D perhaps matching TRBD1 (5 bases). The germline gives CDR1 LNHNV, CDR2 YYDKDF (reference sequence). The CDR3 extends over 17 amino acids. With 0 bases removed from V and 5 bases from J, the gap between germline ends came to 17 bases. The CDR3 DNA reads TGTGCCACCAGCAGAGACCCTTTGGGGGGTAATAGAAACACCATATATTTT. It yields the protein CATSRDPLGGNRNTIYF.

V and J are TRBV27 and TRBJ1-2, with 8 bases fitting TRBD1. CDR3 length equals 14 residues. The V and J ends lost 7 bases and 4 bases, in that order; junction bases with no gene match: 8. Looked up from germline, CDR1 is MNHEY and CDR2 is SMNVEV (reference sequence). In nucleotides, the CDR3 is TGTGCCAGCACCCCTGGGACAGGCGCCTATGGCTACACCTTC. It specifies CASTPGTGAYGYTF.

The chain joins TRBV11-2 to TRBJ1-1, with D perhaps TRBD1 (5 bases). This CDR3 has 14 amino acids. V was cut by 5 bases and J by 5 bases, with 15 bases left in between. Germline CDR1 SGHAT, CDR2 FQNNGV. CDR3 sequence reads: CASSPRRGWTEAFF. DNA of the CDR3: TGTGCCAGCAGCCCGCGAAGGGGCTGGACTGAAGCTTTCTTT.

The gene calls are TRBV19 and TRBJ2-7, with TRBD1 as a possible D gene (6 bases). The CDR3 covers 14 residues. The germline gives CDR1 LNHDA, CDR2 SQIVND (reference sequence). Deletions cut 8 bases from V and 2 bases from J, with 16 bases between. CDR3 protein: CASSAARGAYEQYF. As DNA, the CDR3 is TGTGCCAGTTCGGCCGCCAGGGGAGCCTACGAGCAGTACTTC.

This clone has a single count. The chain links TRBV7-2 to TRBJ2-1, with D maybe TRBD2 (7 bases). From germline, CDR1 is SGHTA and CDR2 FQGNSA. This CDR3 contains 16 residues. V lost 4 bases to trimming and J lost 8 bases, with 21 bases between them. CDR3 loop: CASSSRLKGGGDEQFF. The CDR3 DNA reads as TGTGCCAGCAGCTCACGTCTAAAGGGGGGGGGCGATGAGCAGTTCTTC. The full variable domain, rest sourced from reference TRBV7-2 and TRBJ2-1, is GAGVSQSPSNKVTEKGKDVELRCDPISGHTALYWYRQSLGQGLEFLIYFQGNSAPDKSGLPSDRFSAERTGGSVSTLTIQRTQQEDSAVYLCASSSRLKGGGDEQFFGPGTRLTVL.

J is TRBJ2-7 and V is TRBV6-5, with D possibly TRBD1 on 5 matching bases. Per germline, CDR1 MNHEY and CDR2 SVGAGI. CDR3 length: 13 residues. Trimming shortened V by 2 bases and J by 4 bases, and 9 bases separated the two germline ends. CDR3 DNA: TGTGCCAGCAGTTACAGGGCAGGGTACGAGCAGTACTTC. Amino acids: CASSYRAGYEQYF.

The DNA for the CDR3 is TGTGCCAGCAGCGCGACAGGGCCCTATAATTCACCCCTCCACTTT. Amino acid sequence: CASSATGPYNSPLHF. The rearrangement links TRBV11-2 to TRBJ1-6; TRBD1 matches at 7 bases. With V trimmed by 5 bases and J by 2 bases, 3 bases remained unmatched. The CDR3 covers 15 residues. Per the germline V gene, CDR1 is SGHAT and CDR2 is FQNNGV.

J is TRBJ1-2 and V is TRBV5-1; TRBD1 agrees at 8 bases. CDR1 and CDR2 from the germline V gene are SGHRS and YFSETQ. The CDR3 is 14 amino acids. V was pared by 0 bases and J by 6 bases, with 4 bases of the junction left unmatched. The DNA of the CDR3 is TGCGCCAGCAGCTTGGACCAGGGGGCAGATGGCTACACCTTC. Amino acid sequence: CASSLDQGADGYTF.

The V and J genes are TRBV2 and TRBJ1-1; 7 positions agree with TRBD1. Looked up from germline, CDR1 is SNHLY and CDR2 is FYNNEI. The CDR3 has 14 residues. V lost 6 bases and J lost 3; bases outside the gene matches: 7. In nucleotides, the CDR3 is TGTGCCAGCAGACGCCGGACAGGCGACACTGAAGCTTTCTTT. It encodes CASRRRTGDTEAFF.

The chain combines TRBV6-5 with TRBJ1-2, with 8 bases aligning to TRBD1. This CDR3 region has 13 residues. V lost 6 bases, J lost 7 bases, and 7 bases stayed unmatched. In germline, CDR1 is MNHEY, CDR2 SVGAGI. DNA of the CDR3: TGTGCCAGCAGGGCCCAGGGGGCGCTTGGCTACACCTTC. Its translation: CASRAQGALGYTF.